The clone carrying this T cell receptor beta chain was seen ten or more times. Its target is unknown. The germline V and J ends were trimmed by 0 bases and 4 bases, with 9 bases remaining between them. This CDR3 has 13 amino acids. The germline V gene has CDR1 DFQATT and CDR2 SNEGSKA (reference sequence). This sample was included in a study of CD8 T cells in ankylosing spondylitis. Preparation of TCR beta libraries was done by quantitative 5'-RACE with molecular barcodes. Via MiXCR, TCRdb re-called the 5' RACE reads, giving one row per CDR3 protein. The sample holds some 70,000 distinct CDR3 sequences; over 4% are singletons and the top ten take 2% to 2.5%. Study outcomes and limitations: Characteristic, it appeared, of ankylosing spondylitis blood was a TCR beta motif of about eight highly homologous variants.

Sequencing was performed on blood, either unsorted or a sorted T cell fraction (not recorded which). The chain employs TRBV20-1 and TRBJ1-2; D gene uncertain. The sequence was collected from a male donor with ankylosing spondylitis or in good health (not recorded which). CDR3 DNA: TGCAGTGCTAGAGAGGGCAGAGGCTATGGCTACACCTTC. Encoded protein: CSAREGRGYGYTF.